Listed below are T cell receptor beta chains from one sample, sequenced in a study of blood T cells in healthy people across ages. TCRdb recomputed calls from the 5' RACE reads with MiXCR, one row per CDR3 protein. The repertoire holds 700,000 to 1,000,000 distinct CDR3 sequences, with approximately 44% as singletons. The sequenced material came from blood. The receptor set was obtained from a man in his 60s in good health. Both conserved end residues are part of each CDR3. The D gene is left open where the match is weak. For some rows the clone size is stated as once, few or many, or as a class when expanded; others skip it.

clone size: -; V gene: TRBV21-1; D gene: -; J gene: TRBJ1-1; CDR3 protein: CASGDRDRETVGANTEAFF; CDR3 DNA: TGTGCCAGCGGCGACCGGGACAGGGAGACTGTGGGGGCCAACACTGAAGCTTTCTTT
clone size: few; V gene: TRBV20-1; D gene: -; J gene: TRBJ2-6; CDR3 protein: CSARREDSGANVLTF; CDR3 DNA: TGCAGTGCCCGAAGGGAGGACTCTGGGGCCAACGTCCTGACTTTC
clone size: few; V gene: TRBV3-1; D gene: -; J gene: TRBJ2-5; CDR3 protein: CASSQGAPGIGETQYF; CDR3 DNA: TGTGCCAGCAGCCAAGGAGCTCCGGGGATAGGAGAGACCCAGTACTTC
clone size: medium-sized; V gene: TRBV7-2; D gene: -; J gene: TRBJ1-2; CDR3 protein: CASSFTLGADNGYTF; CDR3 DNA: TGTGCCAGCAGCTTTACCTTAGGGGCAGATAACGGCTACACCTTC
clone size: few; V gene: TRBV7-2; D gene: TRBD2; J gene: TRBJ2-3; CDR3 protein: CASSSRLAGATDTQYF; CDR3 DNA: TGTGCCAGCAGCTCCCGCCTAGCGGGGGCCACGGATACGCAGTATTTT
clone size: once; V gene: TRBV12-3/TRBV12-4; D gene: TRBD1; J gene: TRBJ1-5; CDR3 protein: CASSLGAGGQPQHF; CDR3 DNA: TGTGCCAGCAGTTTAGGGGCAGGGGGACAGCCCCAGCATTTT
clone size: -; V gene: TRBV7-2; D gene: -; J gene: TRBJ2-5; CDR3 protein: CASSLGAEGTQYF; CDR3 DNA: TGTGCCAGCAGCTTAGGGGCAGAGGGGACCCAGTACTTC
clone size: -; V gene: TRBV7-9; D gene: TRBD1; J gene: TRBJ2-7; CDR3 protein: CASSTRQGANEQYF; CDR3 DNA: TGTGCCAGCAGCACTCGACAGGGGGCCAACGAGCAGTACTTC
clone size: -; V gene: TRBV7-9; D gene: TRBD1; J gene: TRBJ1-1; CDR3 protein: CASTQSGTGHTEAFF; CDR3 DNA: TGTGCCAGCACCCAATCCGGGACAGGCCACACTGAAGCTTTCTTT
clone size: -; V gene: TRBV12-3/TRBV12-4; D gene: TRBD2; J gene: TRBJ2-2; CDR3 protein: CASSRLAGVPGELFF; CDR3 DNA: TGTGCCAGCAGCCGACTAGCGGGGGTTCCCGGGGAGCTGTTTTTT
clone size: few; V gene: TRBV4-3; D gene: -; J gene: TRBJ2-5; CDR3 protein: CASSQGGAETQYF; CDR3 DNA: TGCGCCAGCAGCCAAGGCGGGGCGGAGACCCAGTACTTC
clone size: few; V gene: TRBV25-1; D gene: -; J gene: TRBJ2-7; CDR3 protein: CASSGGAGQRIEQYF; CDR3 DNA: TGTGCCAGCAGTGGAGGGGCCGGGCAACGGATCGAGCAGTACTTC
clone size: many; V gene: TRBV6-2/TRBV6-3; D gene: TRBD1; J gene: TRBJ1-2; CDR3 protein: CASSPTGDYGYTF; CDR3 DNA: TGTGCCAGCAGTCCAACAGGGGACTATGGCTACACCTTC
clone size: few; V gene: TRBV15; D gene: -; J gene: TRBJ2-7; CDR3 protein: CATSSLGASSYEQYF; CDR3 DNA: TGTGCCACCAGCAGTTTAGGGGCTAGCTCCTACGAGCAGTACTTC
clone size: few; V gene: TRBV20-1; D gene: -; J gene: TRBJ1-2; CDR3 protein: CSARGDTGNYGYTF; CDR3 DNA: TGCAGTGCTAGGGGGGATACAGGGAACTATGGCTACACCTTC
clone size: few; V gene: TRBV29-1; D gene: TRBD1; J gene: TRBJ1-5; CDR3 protein: CSVGGQAGQPQHF; CDR3 DNA: TGCAGCGTTGGGGGACAGGCGGGTCAGCCCCAGCATTTT
clone size: -; V gene: TRBV28; D gene: -; J gene: TRBJ2-1; CDR3 protein: CASIQVGQRYEQFF; CDR3 DNA: TGTGCCAGCATCCAAGTGGGTCAACGGTATGAGCAGTTCTTC
clone size: -; V gene: TRBV6-2/TRBV6-3; D gene: -; J gene: TRBJ1-5; CDR3 protein: CASSYASGSNQPQHF; CDR3 DNA: TGTGCCAGCAGTTACGCGTCTGGGAGCAATCAGCCCCAGCATTTT
clone size: -; V gene: TRBV20-1; D gene: -; J gene: TRBJ2-4; CDR3 protein: CSARDEGKNIQYF; CDR3 DNA: TGCAGTGCTAGAGACGAGGGGAAAAACATTCAGTACTTC
clone size: -; V gene: TRBV6-6; D gene: TRBD1; J gene: TRBJ1-4; CDR3 protein: CASSYGQGWANEKLFF; CDR3 DNA: TGTGCCAGCAGTTACGGACAGGGGTGGGCTAATGAAAAACTGTTTTTT
clone size: few; V gene: TRBV6-5; D gene: -; J gene: TRBJ2-7; CDR3 protein: CASSYSGHPGDSYEQYF; CDR3 DNA: TGTGCCAGCAGTTACTCGGGGCACCCCGGAGACTCCTACGAGCAGTACTTC
clone size: few; V gene: TRBV20-1; D gene: -; J gene: TRBJ2-7; CDR3 protein: CSAPGQTYEQYF; CDR3 DNA: TGCAGTGCTCCAGGACAAACCTACGAGCAGTACTTC
clone size: few; V gene: TRBV20-1; D gene: -; J gene: TRBJ2-1; CDR3 protein: CSAREGGGGIYNEQFF; CDR3 DNA: TGCAGTGCTAGAGAGGGGGGCGGGGGAATATACAATGAGCAGTTCTTC
clone size: few; V gene: TRBV27; D gene: -; J gene: TRBJ1-2; CDR3 protein: CASSPTGQGYTF; CDR3 DNA: TGTGCCAGCAGCCCTACAGGGCAGGGCTACACCTTC
clone size: few; V gene: TRBV7-2; D gene: -; J gene: TRBJ2-1; CDR3 protein: CASSLVSGYNEQFF; CDR3 DNA: TGTGCCAGCAGCTTAGTTTCGGGGTACAATGAGCAGTTCTTC
clone size: -; V gene: TRBV9; D gene: -; J gene: TRBJ2-7; CDR3 protein: CASSPNRAPWYEQYF; CDR3 DNA: TGTGCCAGCAGCCCAAACAGGGCCCCTTGGTACGAGCAGTACTTC
clone size: -; V gene: TRBV27; D gene: -; J gene: TRBJ2-1; CDR3 protein: CASSPTDRPSYNEQFF; CDR3 DNA: TGTGCCAGCAGTCCCACGGACCGGCCCTCCTACAATGAGCAGTTCTTC
clone size: many; V gene: TRBV28; D gene: TRBD1; J gene: TRBJ2-7; CDR3 protein: CASRPGQGFEQYF; CDR3 DNA: TGTGCCAGCAGACCGGGACAGGGGTTCGAGCAGTACTTC
clone size: -; V gene: TRBV9; D gene: -; J gene: TRBJ2-3; CDR3 protein: CASSDKREVGDTQYF; CDR3 DNA: TGTGCCAGCAGCGACAAGAGGGAGGTGGGAGATACGCAGTATTTT